This record concerns one T cell receptor (beta chain) sequence. RNA, once extracted, was reverse transcribed into cDNA for use as the sequencing template. Sequenced by immunoSEQ multiplex PCR; TCRdb stores in-frame clones only, minus some. The sample carries 110,000 to 150,000 clones, about 56% recorded once. The sample originates from a study of CD8+ T cells in alopecia areata. Treatment: oral pan-JAK inhibitor, 5-10 mg twice daily. This CDR3 is built from 15 residues. The V gene lost 0 bases and the J gene lost 4 bases, with 12 bases spanning the gap. Per germline, CDR1 SGDLS and CDR2 YYNGEE. The starting material was CD8+ T cells sorted from blood, obtained at week 4, from a patient treated with tofacitinib. V usage is TRBV9 and J usage is TRBJ2-3, with D possibly matching TRBD1 (5 bases). The sequence derives from a human donor with alopecia areata. CDR3 residues: CASSVGVTEADTQYF. CDR3 DNA sequence: TGTGCCAGCAGCGTAGGGGTGACAGAAGCAGATACGCAGTATTTT.